This T cell receptor (beta chain) is from a study of shared clonotypes between healthy human individuals. The study, taken as a whole, reports: In general, naive subsets displayed greater estimated richness than memory subsets did. Sorted-subset sequencing, rarefaction showed, was incomplete despite large depth.

Only in-frame clones appear in the TCRdb table, and some are missing; sequencing was by immunoSEQ multiplex PCR. The data contain some 790,000 clones, over 60% of them singletons. The CDR3 spans 18 residues. With V trimmed by 4 bases and J by 4 bases, 12 bases remained unmatched. The germline V gene has CDR1 ENHRY and CDR2 SYGVKD. With respect to this clone: The antigen remains unidentified.

The rearrangement uses TRBV10-3 and TRBJ2-3, with 12 bases lining up with TRBD2. Input material: memory CD4+ T cells sorted from blood. Subset given: CD45RA-negative fraction. The TCR comes from a woman aged 25 to 39 in good health. In nucleotides, the CDR3 is TGTGCCATCAGTGCGGGACAGCGACTAGCGGGAGCGGCAGATACGCAGTATTTT. It codes for CAISAGQRLAGAADTQYF.